This T cell receptor beta chain derives from a study of molecular identifiers for immune sequencing clone quantification. This clonotype showed up many times. The antigen remains unidentified. The V gene lost 5 bases and the J gene lost 3 bases, with 17 bases spanning the gap. The CDR3 runs to 16 residues. Germline V CDR1 and CDR2: MDHEN, SYDVKM. Libraries for naive CD8 T cells, which were made from 20,000 to 1,000,000 sorted cells, drew on 10%, 30% or 50% of the RNA. TCRdb passed the PCR reads through MiXCR, listing each CDR3 protein once. The table lists about 510,000 distinct CDR3 sequences, 25% of them singletons. The study's findings and limits: In CMV-specific effectors, clones above 20 copies held over 99% of molecules; naive, under 1%.

V is TRBV28 and J is TRBJ1-5, with D perhaps matching TRBD1 (5 bases). Sequenced sample: naive CD8+ T cells from blood, with Jurkat cell RNA spiked in. Subset reported: FACS-sorted CD8+CD4-CCR7+CD45RA+ naive T cells. The clonotype originates from a human donor in good health. Some libraries in this study had Jurkat cell RNA spiked in. The CDR3 protein is CASSPDPPGVNQPQHF. CDR3 bases: TGTGCCAGCAGTCCCGACCCTCCGGGGGTCAATCAGCCCCAGCATTTT.